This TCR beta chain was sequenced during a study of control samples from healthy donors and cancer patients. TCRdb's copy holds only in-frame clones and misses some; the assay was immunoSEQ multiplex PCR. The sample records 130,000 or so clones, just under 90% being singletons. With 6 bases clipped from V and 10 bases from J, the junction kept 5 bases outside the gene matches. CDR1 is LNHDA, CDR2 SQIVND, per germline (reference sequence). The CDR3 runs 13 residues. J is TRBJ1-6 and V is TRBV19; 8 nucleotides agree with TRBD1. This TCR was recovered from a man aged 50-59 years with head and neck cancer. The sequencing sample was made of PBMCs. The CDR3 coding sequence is TGTGCCAGTAGGGACAGGGTCGGCTCACCCCTCCACTTT. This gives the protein CASRDRVGSPLHF.